What follows are 14 T cell receptor beta chains derived from one specimen sequenced in a study of Ad26.COV2.S vaccination and SARS-CoV-2 variants. TCRdb keeps only in-frame clones here, not all; method: immunoSEQ multiplex PCR. The table lists about 350,000 clones, approximately 86% of them singletons. The sample's treatment: roughly 19 received Ad26.COV2.S at low or high dose, single or two shots; a few received placebo; per-sample allocation not given. Following the first vaccine or placebo injection, samples were taken on day 63. Sequenced material: peripheral blood, taken in a trial of Ad26.COV2.S vaccine versus placebo. The receptors stem from a person aged 18-60 years who received the Ad26.COV2.S COVID-19 vaccine or a placebo.

The chain carries TRBV5-1 and TRBJ2-5, with a weak D call TRBD2 (5 bases). In germline, CDR1 is SGHRS, CDR2 YFSETQ. V was pared by 0 bases and J by 1 base, with 13 bases between. The CDR3 has 16 amino acids. CDR3 bases: TGCGCCAGCAGCTTGGGGGTGACTGGAGGCCAAGAGACCCAGTACTTC. Residues: CASSLGVTGGQETQYF.

The genes are TRBV5-4 and TRBJ2-1; 10 bases agree with TRBD1. The CDR3 runs to 16 residues. The germline gives CDR1 SGHNT, CDR2 YYREEE (reference sequence). The V gene end was trimmed by 4 bases and the J gene end by 7 bases; junction bases not matched to a gene: 11. CDR3: CASSPAGTGVWNEQFF. The CDR3 DNA follows: TGTGCCAGCAGCCCGGCCGGGACAGGGGTATGGAATGAGCAGTTCTTC.

The V call is TRBV24-1, the J call TRBJ2-1; D unresolved. The CDR3 runs to 14 residues. Trimming stripped 9 bases from V and 4 bases from J, with 15 bases between. Looked up from germline, CDR1 is KGHDR and CDR2 is SFDVKD. The CDR3 DNA is TGTGCCACCGCAGAGTCTCAATCTTACAATGAGCAGTTCTTC. This translates into CATAESQSYNEQFF.

This clone was observed at least ten times. This CDR3 is also generated by other DNA sequences in the sample. The chain employs TRBV6-5 and TRBJ2-5; TRBD1 aligns across 8 bases. This CDR3 has 15 residues. The trim removed 2 bases at V and 2 bases at J, leaving 4 bases unmatched. Germline V gene sequence: CDR1 MNHEY, CDR2 SVGAGI. The CDR3 spells CASSYRRGPQETQYF. CDR3 DNA: TGTGCCAGCAGTTACCGCAGGGGGCCTCAAGAGACCCAGTACTTC.

This chain links TRBV28 with TRBJ1-5; D is uncertain. CDR3 length equals 13 residues. V lost 2 bases, J lost 5 bases, and 7 bases lay in between. Germline lookup yields CDR1 MDHEN and CDR2 SYDVKM. The DNA for the CDR3 is TGTGCCAGCAGTTTACGGGTAGATCAGCCCCAGCATTTT. This translates into CASSLRVDQPQHF.

The chain employs TRBV5-1 and TRBJ2-7, with D possibly TRBD2 on 5 matching bases. CDR1 and CDR2 (germline): SGHRS, YFSETQ. V was cut by 0 bases and J by 2 bases, with 12 bases left in between. The CDR3 length is 15 residues. CDR3 region: CASSLARLNPYEQYF. The CDR3 DNA reads as TGCGCCAGCAGCTTGGCCCGACTAAACCCCTACGAGCAGTACTTC.

V usage is TRBV5-6 and J usage is TRBJ2-1; D possibly corresponds to TRBD2 (6 bases). The germline gives CDR1 SGHDT, CDR2 YYEEEE. V dropped 3 bases and J dropped 3 bases, with 10 bases sitting between them. The CDR3 extends over 14 amino acids. The chain's CDR3 is CASSWEVNYNEQFF. Written as DNA, the CDR3 is TGTGCCAGCAGCTGGGAGGTTAACTACAATGAGCAGTTCTTC.

This sequence joins TRBV6-2 or TRBV6-3 and TRBJ1-1; TRBD1 is a possible D gene (5 bases). Germline V gene lookup returns CDR1 MNHEY and CDR2 SVGEGT. The CDR3 loop spans 17 amino acids. V was cut by 2 bases and J by 1 base, with 17 bases left in between. The CDR3 nucleotides read TGTGCCAGCAGTTACAATAGAGGGGATAATCGGAACACTGAAGCTTTCTTT. Amino acid sequence: CASSYNRGDNRNTEAFF.

This sequence joins TRBV7-9 and TRBJ2-7, with 7 bases matching TRBD1. The CDR3 is made up of 14 amino acids. The ends lost 4 bases at V and 2 bases at J; junction bases unmatched: 5. The germline CDR1 and CDR2 sequences are SEHNR and FQNEAQ (reference sequence). CDR3 coding DNA: TGTGCCAGCAGCTCCCGGGACAGTCCCTACGAGCAGTACTTC. Its protein is CASSSRDSPYEQYF.

The genes are TRBV6-5 and TRBJ2-7; TRBD1 aligns across 10 bases. V trimming: 5 bases; J trimming: 6 bases; junction bases outside the gene matches: 7. The CDR3 length is 14 residues. Germline CDR1 is MNHEY and CDR2 is SVGAGI. As DNA, the CDR3 is TGTGCCAGCAGTCGTACCGGGACAGGGGCCGAGCAGTACTTC. Protein sequence: CASSRTGTGAEQYF.

The J gene is TRBJ2-3, the V gene TRBV4-1; 8 bases map to TRBD2. The trim removed 6 bases at V and 5 bases at J, leaving 7 bases unmatched. Germline values: CDR1 MGHRA, CDR2 YSYEKL. CDR3 length: 14 residues. Here the CDR3 DNA reads TGCGCCAGCAGGATTAGCGGGACGAAAGATACGCAGTATTTT. It translates to CASRISGTKDTQYF.

The chain uses TRBV24-1 and TRBJ2-2, with D uncertain. Germline lookup yields CDR1 KGHDR and CDR2 SFDVKD. There are 17 residues in the CDR3. Trimming took off 1 base at V and 0 bases at J, with 11 bases between the two ends. In nucleotides, the CDR3 is TGTGCCACCAGTGATTTCCGGTTTCCAACGAACACCGGGGAGCTGTTTTTT. Amino acid sequence: CATSDFRFPTNTGELFF.

The chain combines TRBV7-2 with TRBJ1-6; 9 nucleotides align to TRBD1. V was pared by 4 bases and J by 8 bases, with 6 bases of the junction left unmatched. The CDR3 extends over 15 amino acids. The germline gives CDR1 SGHTA, CDR2 FQGNSA. The CDR3 protein is CASSYSGQGDSPLHF. Written as DNA, the CDR3 is TGTGCCAGCAGCTACTCGGGACAGGGCGATTCACCCCTCCACTTT. The whole variable domain, filled in from reference TRBV7-2 and TRBJ1-6, reads GAGVSQSPSNKVTEKGKDVELRCDPISGHTALYWYRQSLGQGLEFLIYFQGNSAPDKSGLPSDRFSAERTGGSVSTLTIQRTQQEDSAVYLCASSYSGQGDSPLHFGNGTRLTVT.

The V gene is TRBV9, the J gene TRBJ1-2; D perhaps matches TRBD1 (6 bases). Trimming left V 0 bases short and J 3 bases short, with 9 bases between. Germline CDR1 is SGDLS and CDR2 is YYNGEE. The CDR3 extends over 14 amino acids. Written as DNA, the CDR3 is TGTGCCAGCAGCGTAGTATCAGGGGACTATGGCTACACCTTC. Translation: CASSVVSGDYGYTF.